This T cell receptor (beta chain) comes out of a study of HIV-infected patients and healthy controls. Across the study: No general T-cell lymphocytopenia was present, and per-chain CDR3 totals resembled those of controls. Study-wide results and caveats: MAIT alpha-chain CDR3s were frequent in healthy controls, depleted in HIV+.

Antiretroviral therapy had run roughly three months, about 14 weeks, before follow-up blood collection. No cell fractionation was done, so the repertoire covers all unsorted peripheral blood T cells. Alpha and beta constant-region primers primed reverse transcription of around 500 ng RNA. Each of the alpha and beta chains got its own library through chain-specific third strand synthesis with indices. TCRdb itself ran the 5' RACE reads through MiXCR, one entry per CDR3 protein. The sample holds roughly 6,700 distinct CDR3 sequences, around 7% seen once. Germline CDR1 and CDR2: MDHEN and SYDVKM. Trimming shortened V by 2 bases and J by 5 bases, and 3 bases separated the two germline ends. The length of the CDR3 is 11 residues. Remarks on this clonotype: Its antigen is still unknown.

The source is an adult with HIV infection. The chain employs TRBV28 and TRBJ1-1; no clear D gene. The material sequenced was blood, taken during antiretroviral therapy. The CDR3 DNA follows: TGTGCCAGCAGTTTAAGGACTGAAGCTTTCTTT. Its protein is CASSLRTEAFF.